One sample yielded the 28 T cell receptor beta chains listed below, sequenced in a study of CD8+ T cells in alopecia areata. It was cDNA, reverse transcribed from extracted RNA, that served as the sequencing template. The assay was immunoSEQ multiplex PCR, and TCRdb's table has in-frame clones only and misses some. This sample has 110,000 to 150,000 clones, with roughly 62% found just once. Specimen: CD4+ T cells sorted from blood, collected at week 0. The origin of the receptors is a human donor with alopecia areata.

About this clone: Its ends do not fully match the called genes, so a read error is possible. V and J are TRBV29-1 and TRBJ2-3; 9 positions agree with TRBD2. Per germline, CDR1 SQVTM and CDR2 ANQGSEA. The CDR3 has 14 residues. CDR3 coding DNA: TGCAGCGTAGCCGCCGGGACTAGCAAAGATACGCAGTATTTT. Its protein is CSVAAGTSKDTQYF.

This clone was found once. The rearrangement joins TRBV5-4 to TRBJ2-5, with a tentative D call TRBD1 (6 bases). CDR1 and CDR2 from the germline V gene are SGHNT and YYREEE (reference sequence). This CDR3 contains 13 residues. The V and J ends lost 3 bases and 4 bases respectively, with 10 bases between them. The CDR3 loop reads CASSSGQRETQYF. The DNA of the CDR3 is TGTGCCAGCAGCTCCGGACAGAGAGAGACCCAGTACTTC.

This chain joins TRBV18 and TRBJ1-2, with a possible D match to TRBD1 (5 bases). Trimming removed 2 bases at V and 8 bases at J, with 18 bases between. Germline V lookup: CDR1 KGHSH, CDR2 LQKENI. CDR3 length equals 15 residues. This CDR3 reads CASSPSATADFGYTF. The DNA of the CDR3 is TGTGCCAGCTCACCATCAGCGACAGCTGACTTCGGCTACACCTTC.

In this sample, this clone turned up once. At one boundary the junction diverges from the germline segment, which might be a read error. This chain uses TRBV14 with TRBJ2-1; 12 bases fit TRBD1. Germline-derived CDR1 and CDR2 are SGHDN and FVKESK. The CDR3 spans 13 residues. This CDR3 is CASSTGTGGATIF. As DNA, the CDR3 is TGTGCCAGCAGCACCGGGACAGGGGGCGCGACGATCTTC.

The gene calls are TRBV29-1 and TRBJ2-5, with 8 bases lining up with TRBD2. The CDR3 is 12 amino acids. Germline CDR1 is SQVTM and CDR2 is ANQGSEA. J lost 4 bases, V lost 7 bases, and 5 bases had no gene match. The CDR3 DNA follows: TGCAGCGGAGCGGGGGTCATAGAGACCCAGTACTTC. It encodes CSGAGVIETQYF.

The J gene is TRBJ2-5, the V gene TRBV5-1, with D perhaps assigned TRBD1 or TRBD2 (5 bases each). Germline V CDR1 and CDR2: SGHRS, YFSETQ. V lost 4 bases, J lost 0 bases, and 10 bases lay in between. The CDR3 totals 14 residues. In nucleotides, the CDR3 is TGCGCCAGCAGCCCAGGGACCAACCAAGAGACCCAGTACTTC. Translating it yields CASSPGTNQETQYF.

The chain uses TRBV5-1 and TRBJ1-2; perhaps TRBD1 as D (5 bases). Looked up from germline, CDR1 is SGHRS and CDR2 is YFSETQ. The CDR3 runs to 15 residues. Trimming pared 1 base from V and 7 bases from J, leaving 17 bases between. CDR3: CASSLNRSVNFGYTF. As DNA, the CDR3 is TGCGCCAGCAGCTTGAACAGGAGTGTAAATTTTGGCTACACCTTC.

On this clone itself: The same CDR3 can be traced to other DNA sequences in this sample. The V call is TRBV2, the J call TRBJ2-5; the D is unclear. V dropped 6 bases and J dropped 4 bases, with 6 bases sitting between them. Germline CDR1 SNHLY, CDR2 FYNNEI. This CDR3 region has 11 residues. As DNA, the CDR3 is TGTGCCAGCAGCGACGGAGAGACCCAGTACTTC. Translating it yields CASSDGETQYF.

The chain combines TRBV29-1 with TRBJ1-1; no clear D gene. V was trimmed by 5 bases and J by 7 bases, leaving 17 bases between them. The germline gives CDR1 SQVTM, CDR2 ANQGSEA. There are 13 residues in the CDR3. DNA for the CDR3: TGCAGCGTTTCTGAGCGAACTCCCCTTGAAGCTTTCTTT. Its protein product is CSVSERTPLEAFF.

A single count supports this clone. The CDR3 sequence is CSAKVNTEAFF. CDR3 nucleotide sequence: TGCAGTGCTAAGGTGAACACTGAAGCTTTCTTT. The chain has TRBV20-1 and TRBJ1-1, with unresolved D. CDR3 length: 11 residues. V was trimmed by 4 bases and J by 0 bases, leaving 3 bases between them. Germline CDR1 DFQATT, CDR2 SNEGSKA (reference sequence).

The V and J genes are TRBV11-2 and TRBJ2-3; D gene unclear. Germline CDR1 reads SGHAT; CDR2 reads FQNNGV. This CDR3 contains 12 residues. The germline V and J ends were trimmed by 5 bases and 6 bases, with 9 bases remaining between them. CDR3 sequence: CASSLTGDTQYF. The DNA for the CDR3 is TGTGCCAGCAGCCTTACGGGTGATACGCAGTATTTT.

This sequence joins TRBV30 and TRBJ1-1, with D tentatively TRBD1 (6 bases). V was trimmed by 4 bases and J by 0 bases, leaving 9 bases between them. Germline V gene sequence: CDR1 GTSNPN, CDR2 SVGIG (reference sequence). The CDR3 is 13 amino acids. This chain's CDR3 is CAWKPGVNTEAFF. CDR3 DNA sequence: TGTGCCTGGAAGCCAGGGGTGAACACTGAAGCTTTCTTT.

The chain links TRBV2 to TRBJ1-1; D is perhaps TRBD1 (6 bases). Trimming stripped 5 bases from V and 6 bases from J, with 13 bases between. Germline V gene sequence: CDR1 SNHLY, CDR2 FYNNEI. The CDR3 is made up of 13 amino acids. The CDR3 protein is CASSIGQSAEAFF. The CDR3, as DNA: TGTGCCAGCAGTATCGGACAGAGCGCTGAAGCTTTCTTT.

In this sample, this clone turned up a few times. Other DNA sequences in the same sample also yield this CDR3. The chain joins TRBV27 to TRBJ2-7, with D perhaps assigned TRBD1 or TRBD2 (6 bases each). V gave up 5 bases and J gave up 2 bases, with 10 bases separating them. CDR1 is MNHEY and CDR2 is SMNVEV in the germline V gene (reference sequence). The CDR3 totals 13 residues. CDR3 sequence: CASSRGPTYEQYF. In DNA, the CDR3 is TGTGCCAGCAGTCGGGGGCCCACCTACGAGCAGTACTTC.

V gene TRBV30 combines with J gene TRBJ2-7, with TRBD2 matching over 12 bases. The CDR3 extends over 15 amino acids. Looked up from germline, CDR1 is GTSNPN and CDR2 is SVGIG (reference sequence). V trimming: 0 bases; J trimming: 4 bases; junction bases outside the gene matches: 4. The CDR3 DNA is TGTGCCTGGAGTGTTGGACTAGCGGGGACATACGAGCAGTACTTC. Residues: CAWSVGLAGTYEQYF.

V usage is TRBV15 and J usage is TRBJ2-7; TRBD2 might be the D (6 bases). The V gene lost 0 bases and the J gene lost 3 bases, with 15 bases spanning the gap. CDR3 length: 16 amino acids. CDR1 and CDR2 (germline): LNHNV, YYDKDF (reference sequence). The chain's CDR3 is CATSREALALGYEQYF. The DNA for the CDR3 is TGTGCCACCAGCAGAGAGGCACTAGCCCTGGGCTACGAGCAGTACTTC.

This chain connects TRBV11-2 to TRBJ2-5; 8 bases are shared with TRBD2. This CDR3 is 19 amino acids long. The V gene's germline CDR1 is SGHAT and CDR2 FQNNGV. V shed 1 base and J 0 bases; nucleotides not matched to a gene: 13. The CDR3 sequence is CASSLVGTGGSGDQETQYF. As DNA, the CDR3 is TGTGCCAGCAGCTTAGTGGGGACGGGAGGGAGCGGAGACCAAGAGACCCAGTACTTC.

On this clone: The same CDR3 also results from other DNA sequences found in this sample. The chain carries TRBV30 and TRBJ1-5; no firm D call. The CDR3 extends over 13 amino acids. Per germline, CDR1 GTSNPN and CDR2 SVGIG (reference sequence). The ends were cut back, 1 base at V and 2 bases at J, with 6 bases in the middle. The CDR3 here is CAWSGGGNQPQHF. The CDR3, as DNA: TGTGCCTGGAGTGGGGGAGGCAATCAGCCCCAGCATTTT.

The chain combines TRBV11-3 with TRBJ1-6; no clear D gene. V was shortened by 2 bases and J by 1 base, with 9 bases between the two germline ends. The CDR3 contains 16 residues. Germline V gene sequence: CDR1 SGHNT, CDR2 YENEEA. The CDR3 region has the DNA TGTGCCAGCAGCTTAAGTGTGGGTTCCTATAATTCACCCCTCCACTTT. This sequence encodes CASSLSVGSYNSPLHF.

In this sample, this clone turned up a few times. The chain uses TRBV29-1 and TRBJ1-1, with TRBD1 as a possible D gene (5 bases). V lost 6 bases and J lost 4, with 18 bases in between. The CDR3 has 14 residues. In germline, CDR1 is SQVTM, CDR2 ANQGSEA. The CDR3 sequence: CSVRSAGGVTEAFF. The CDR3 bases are TGCAGCGTCCGGAGTGCGGGGGGTGTCACTGAAGCTTTCTTT.

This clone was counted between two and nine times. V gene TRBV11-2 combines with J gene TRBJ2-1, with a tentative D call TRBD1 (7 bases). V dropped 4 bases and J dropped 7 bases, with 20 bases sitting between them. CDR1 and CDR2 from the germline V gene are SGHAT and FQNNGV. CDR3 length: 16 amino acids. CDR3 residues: CASSSNVGGGMNEQFF. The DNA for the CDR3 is TGTGCCAGCAGCTCAAACGTAGGGGGCGGGATGAATGAGCAGTTCTTC.

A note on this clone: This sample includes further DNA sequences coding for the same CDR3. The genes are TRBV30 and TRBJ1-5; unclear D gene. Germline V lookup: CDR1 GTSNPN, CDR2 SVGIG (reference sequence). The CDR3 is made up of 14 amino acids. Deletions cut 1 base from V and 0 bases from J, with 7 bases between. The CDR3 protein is CAWSGAVSNQPQHF. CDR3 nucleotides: TGTGCCTGGAGTGGGGCAGTTAGCAATCAGCCCCAGCATTTT. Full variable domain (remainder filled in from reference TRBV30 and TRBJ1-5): SQTIHQWPATLVQPVGSPLSLECTVEGTSNPNLYWYRQAAGRGLQLLFYSVGIGQISSEVPQNLSASRPQDRQFILSSKKLLLSDSGFYLCAWSGAVSNQPQHFGDGTRLSIL.

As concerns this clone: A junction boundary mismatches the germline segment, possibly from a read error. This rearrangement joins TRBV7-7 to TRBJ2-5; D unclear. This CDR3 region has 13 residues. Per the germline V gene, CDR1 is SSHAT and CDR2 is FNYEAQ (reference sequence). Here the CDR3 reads CASSLGAQETQYF. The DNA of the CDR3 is TGTGCTAGCAGCTTAGGCGCGCAAGAGACCCAGTACTTC.

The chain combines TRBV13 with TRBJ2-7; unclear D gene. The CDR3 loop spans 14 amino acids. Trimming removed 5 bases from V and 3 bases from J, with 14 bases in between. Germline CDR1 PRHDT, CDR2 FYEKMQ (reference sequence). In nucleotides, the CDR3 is TGTGCCAGCAGCCCTAGGGCCCTAAGCTACGAGCAGTACTTC. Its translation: CASSPRALSYEQYF.

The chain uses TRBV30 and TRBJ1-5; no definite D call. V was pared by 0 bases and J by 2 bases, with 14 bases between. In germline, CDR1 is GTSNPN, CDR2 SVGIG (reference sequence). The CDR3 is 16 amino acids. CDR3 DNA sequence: TGTGCCTGGAGTGTAGGTTCGGCGTCGGGCAATCAGCCCCAGCATTTT. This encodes CAWSVGSASGNQPQHF.

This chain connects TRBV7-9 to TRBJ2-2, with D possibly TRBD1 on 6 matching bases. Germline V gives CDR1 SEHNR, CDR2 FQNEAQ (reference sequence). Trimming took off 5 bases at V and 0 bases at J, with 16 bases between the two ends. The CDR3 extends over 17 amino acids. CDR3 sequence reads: CASSLPGAGANTGELFF. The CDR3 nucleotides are TGTGCCAGCAGCCTACCCGGGGCAGGGGCGAACACCGGGGAGCTGTTTTTT.

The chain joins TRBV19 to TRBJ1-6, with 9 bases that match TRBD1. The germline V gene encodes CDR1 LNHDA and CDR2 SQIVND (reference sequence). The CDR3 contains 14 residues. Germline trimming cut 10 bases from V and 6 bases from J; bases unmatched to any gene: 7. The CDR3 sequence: CATEDRGVNSPLHF. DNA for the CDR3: TGTGCCACCGAGGACAGGGGAGTTAATTCACCCCTCCACTTT.

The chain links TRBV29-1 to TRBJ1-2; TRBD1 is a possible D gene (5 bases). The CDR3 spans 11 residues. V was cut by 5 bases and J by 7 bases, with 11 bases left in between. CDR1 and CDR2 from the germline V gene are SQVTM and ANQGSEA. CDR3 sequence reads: CSVRGGGGYTF. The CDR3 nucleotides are TGCAGCGTTCGTGGGGGAGGTGGCTACACCTTC. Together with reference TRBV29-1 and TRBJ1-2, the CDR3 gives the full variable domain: SAVISQKPSRDICQRGTSLTIQCQVDSQVTMMFWYRQQPGQSLTLIATANQGSEATYESGFVIDKFPISRPNLTFSTLTVSNMSPEDSSIYLCSVRGGGGYTFGSGTRLTVV.